The source of this TCR beta chain is a study of radiation and T cells in renal cell carcinoma. In regard to this clone: Its antigen is currently unknown.

As to time point: blood 4 weeks post-SBRT, at nephrectomy. Sample treatment: 15 Gy SBRT to primary tumor, nephrectomy 4 weeks later. After SBRT, blood was collected at 2 and 4 weeks, plus baseline. This renal cell carcinoma was of the clear cell type. Notes on the study in general: Top tumor clonotypes rose in blood 2 weeks post-radiation, then contracted.

Sequencing was performed with immunoSEQ multiplex PCR; in TCRdb, only in-frame clones are kept and a portion is missing. The repertoire holds approximately 90,000 clones, with about 85% as singletons. This specimen was blood, taken from a patient whose treatment included radiotherapy and nephrectomy. This clonotype was sampled from a man between 45 and 60 years old with renal cell carcinoma.

The CDR3 nucleotides read TGTGCCAGCAGTCTACGGTTTGTCCAGTACTTC. Translating it yields CASSLRFVQYF. J is TRBJ2-5 and V is TRBV6-1; D gene unclear. Germline V gene data show CDR1 as MNHNS and CDR2 as SASEGT. This CDR3 contains 11 residues. V was trimmed by 5 bases and J by 10 bases, leaving 11 bases between them.